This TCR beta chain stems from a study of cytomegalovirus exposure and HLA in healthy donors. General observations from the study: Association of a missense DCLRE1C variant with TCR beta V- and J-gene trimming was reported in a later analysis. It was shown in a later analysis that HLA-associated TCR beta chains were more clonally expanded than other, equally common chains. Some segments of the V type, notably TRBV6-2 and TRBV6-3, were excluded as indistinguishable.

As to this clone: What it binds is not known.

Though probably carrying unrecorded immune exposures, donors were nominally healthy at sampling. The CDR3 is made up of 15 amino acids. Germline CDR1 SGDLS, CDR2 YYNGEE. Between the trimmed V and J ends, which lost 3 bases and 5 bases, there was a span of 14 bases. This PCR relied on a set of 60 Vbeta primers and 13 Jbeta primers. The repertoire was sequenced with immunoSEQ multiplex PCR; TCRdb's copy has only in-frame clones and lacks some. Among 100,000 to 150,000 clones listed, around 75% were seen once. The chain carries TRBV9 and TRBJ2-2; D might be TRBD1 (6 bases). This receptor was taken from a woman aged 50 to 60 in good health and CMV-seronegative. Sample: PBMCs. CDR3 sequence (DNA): TGTGCCAGCAGCGCCTCACAGGGCCGGACCGGGGAGCTGTTTTTT. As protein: CASSASQGRTGELFF.